This T cell receptor beta chain was sequenced during a study of T cell clonotyping in hematopoietic cell transplantation. General observations from the study: After transplant, recipient diversity fell while pathologically expanded clonotypes grew through day 180. At the given depth, recipient repertoires were over 95% de novo clonotypes. Graft donor and pretransplant recipient Inverse Simpson Index values predicted broader posttransplant TCR diversity.

CDR1 is MDHEN and CDR2 is SYDVKM in the germline V gene. The CDR3 extends over 15 amino acids. The J segment lost 1 base and the V segment lost 6 bases, leaving 3 bases of the junction unmatched. The time point here: recipient sample about 28 days before transplant, after cytoreduction. Recipients were bled about 28 days pretransplant and at posttransplant days 30, 100, 180. For this clone: Its antigen is currently unknown.

Measured with immunoSEQ multiplex PCR; TCRdb has only the in-frame clones, and not every one. The sample records about 49,000 clones, over 75% being singletons. The chain uses TRBV28 and TRBJ2-6; 7 nucleotides align to TRBD2. The TCR originated in a man in his 60s with biphenotypic leukemia. Some clones in this sample may be carry-over from other donors' samples. This specimen consisted of peripheral blood mononuclear cells, obtained before stem cell transplant. The CDR3 loop is CASRGGNSGANVLTF. The DNA for the CDR3 is TGTGCCAGCAGGGGGGGGAATTCTGGGGCCAACGTCCTGACTTTC.